This T cell receptor (beta chain) was captured by sequencing in a study of blood T cell repertoires in COVID-19. Study in general: Donors in the United States, Italy and Spain gave samples during acute or convalescent COVID-19. T cells, B-cell-depleted T cells, or PBMCs supplied cDNA or gDNA.

There are 14 residues in the CDR3. Germline loops: CDR1 SGHRS, CDR2 YFSETQ. With 3 bases removed from V and 4 bases from J, the gap between germline ends came to 13 bases. In the authors' methods: The assay estimated nucleated cells by amplifying reference gene primers. Produced via immunoSEQ multiplex PCR; TCRdb's table is partial and in-frame only. The DNA gave D and trimming, while V, J and clone size come from that table. In the table there are 300,000 or so clones, 88% of which are singletons. The genes are TRBV5-1 and TRBJ1-1; perhaps TRBD1 as D (6 bases). The clonotype was recovered from a woman aged 30 to 39 who had recovered from COVID-19. What was sequenced was peripheral blood. The CDR3 here is CASSSEGQSTEAFF. The CDR3 bases are TGCGCCAGCAGCTCTGAAGGACAGTCCACTGAAGCTTTCTTT.